This T cell receptor (beta chain) was retrieved from a study of spatial heterogeneity in lung cancer. Findings and caveats of the study: Expanded tumor TCRs that were ubiquitous appeared in blood more at resection than follow-up.

V lost 4 bases to trimming and J lost 0 bases, with 9 bases between them. The CDR3 runs to 13 residues. The germline CDR1 and CDR2 sequences are SQVTM and ANQGSEA. Time point noted: blood at routine non-recurrence follow-up after resection. Material for sequencing was whole RNA from tumor, nontumor lung or frozen PBMC, left unsorted. This clonotype was counted many times. The antigen is undetermined. MiXCR, run by TCRdb on the 5' RACE reads, gives a single entry per CDR3 protein. In the table there are some 120,000 distinct CDR3 sequences, over 9% of which are singletons. Sequences were derived from PBMCs, sampled at follow-up. This receptor was identified in a male donor with early-stage non-small cell lung cancer. The V call is TRBV29-1, the J call TRBJ2-5; D is undetermined. CDR3 sequence (DNA): TGCAGCGTTGTGTCGGCGAACCAAGAGACCCAGTACTTC. Its translation: CSVVSANQETQYF.